These 20 T cell receptor beta chains came from one sample sequenced in a study of blood T cell repertoires in COVID-19. Data came from immunoSEQ multiplex PCR; TCRdb stores just in-frame clones and leaves some out. The sample yields about 200,000 clones, roughly 81% seen once. Source material: peripheral blood. These TCRs come from a woman at least 80 years old with acute or convalescent COVID-19.

The rearrangement links TRBV4-3 to TRBJ1-6; D gene uncertain. Germline V gives CDR1 LGHNA, CDR2 YSLEER. CDR3 size: 20 residues. The germline V and J ends were trimmed by 0 bases and 1 base, with 19 bases remaining between them. The CDR3 DNA reads as TGCGCCAGCAGCCAAGATTTTGGTTACGGTGCCTTTTCCTATAATTCACCCCTCCACTTT. Translation: CASSQDFGYGAFSYNSPLHF.

This chain uses TRBV27 with TRBJ2-5; tentative D call: TRBD1 (6 bases). The DNA end favors TRBJ2-7, so the J call may be wrong. Germline loops: CDR1 MNHEY, CDR2 SMNVEV (reference sequence). The CDR3 consists of 15 residues. The CDR3: CASSLSYKGVYEQYF. The DNA of the CDR3 is TGTGCCAGCAGTTTAAGTTACAAGGGGGTCTACGAGCAGTACTTC.

The chain joins TRBV19 to TRBJ1-5, with 7 positions matching TRBD1. CDR3 length equals 13 residues. CDR1 and CDR2 from the germline V gene are LNHDA and SQIVND (reference sequence). Losses at the gene ends were 6 bases for V and 3 bases for J; bases not matched to a gene: 2. In nucleotides, the CDR3 is TGTGCCAGTAGAGGACAGGTCAATCAGCCCCAGCATTTT. This encodes CASRGQVNQPQHF.

V is TRBV7-2 and J is TRBJ2-1, with D possibly matching TRBD2 (5 bases). The V end lost 1 base, the J end lost 0 bases, and 10 bases lay between the germline ends. The CDR3 contains 16 residues. CDR1 is SGHTA and CDR2 is FQGNSA in the germline V gene. In DNA form, the CDR3 reads TGTGCCAGCAGCTTAGAAGGGCTAGCCTCCTACAATGAGCAGTTCTTC. Protein product: CASSLEGLASYNEQFF. Full variable domain (remainder filled in from reference TRBV7-2 and TRBJ2-1): GAGVSQSPSNKVTEKGKDVELRCDPISGHTALYWYRQSLGQGLEFLIYFQGNSAPDKSGLPSDRFSAERTGGSVSTLTIQRTQQEDSAVYLCASSLEGLASYNEQFFGPGTRLTVL.

The chain uses TRBV9 and TRBJ2-5; TRBD2 matches at 13 bases. Losses at the gene ends were 3 bases for V and 14 bases for J; bases not matched to a gene: 16. Germline V lookup: CDR1 SGDLS, CDR2 YYNGEE. The length of the CDR3 is 16 residues. The CDR3 nucleotides are TGTGCCAGCAGCGACACTAGCGGGAGGGCCGAAGCATTCTTATACTTC. Its protein product is CASSDTSGRAEAFLYF.

This clone showed up just once. The gene calls are TRBV9 and TRBJ2-7; the match to TRBD2 covers 10 bases. V was clipped by 3 bases and J by 4 bases; unmatched bases: 10. CDR1 is SGDLS, CDR2 YYNGEE, per germline. This CDR3 contains 16 residues. CDR3 residues: CASSDPGLAKGYEQYF. CDR3 coding DNA: TGTGCCAGCAGCGACCCGGGACTAGCGAAAGGGTACGAGCAGTACTTC.

This chain links TRBV7-3 with TRBJ2-3; 7 nucleotides line up with TRBD2. The CDR3 contains 18 residues. The V and J ends lost 4 bases and 0 bases, in that order; junction bases with no gene match: 13. Germline V gene lookup returns CDR1 SGHTA and CDR2 FQGTGA. The CDR3 nucleotides read TGTGCCAGCAGCTCCCGCCTAACCAGCGGGGATAGCACAGATACGCAGTATTTT. It encodes CASSSRLTSGDSTDTQYF.

Here the CDR3 reads CASISSGRLNTEAFF. For the CDR3, the DNA is TGTGCCAGCATCTCTTCGGGGAGGTTAAACACTGAAGCTTTCTTT. The chain is built from TRBV28 and TRBJ1-1; D remains ambiguous. Per the germline V gene, CDR1 is MDHEN and CDR2 is SYDVKM. The CDR3 consists of 15 residues. Trimming took 7 bases from V and 2 from J, leaving 17 bases between them.

The chain has TRBV19 and TRBJ2-6; D remains ambiguous. Germline assignment: CDR1 LNHDA and CDR2 SQIVND (reference sequence). The CDR3 runs to 16 residues. V was pared by 3 bases and J by 2 bases, with 11 bases between. The CDR3 DNA follows: TGTGCCAGTAGTATCTTGATTGGAGCTGGGGCCAACGTCCTGACTTTC. Translated: CASSILIGAGANVLTF.

The chain combines TRBV24-1 with TRBJ2-7, with 9 bases that match TRBD1. Unmatched junction bases numbered 7, after V lost 6 bases and J lost 5 bases. The CDR3 is 14 residues long. The V gene's germline CDR1 is KGHDR and CDR2 SFDVKD. The CDR3 protein is CATSLGQGIHEQYF. The CDR3 DNA reads TGTGCCACCAGTCTAGGACAGGGGATACACGAGCAGTACTTC.

The sample holds one count of this clone. V is TRBV27 and J is TRBJ2-5, with a tentative D call TRBD1 (6 bases). The V end was cut by 5 bases, the J end by 6 bases, with 28 bases between. CDR1 and CDR2 from the germline V gene are MNHEY and SMNVEV (reference sequence). The CDR3 is 18 amino acids. CDR3 amino acids: CASSPSPRITGIRQTQYF. CDR3 nucleotides: TGTGCCAGCAGTCCTAGCCCCCGGATAACAGGGATTCGCCAGACCCAGTACTTC.

This CDR3 is CASSLADRGFGGELFF. The CDR3 nucleotides read TGCGCCAGCAGCTTGGCCGACAGGGGCTTCGGTGGGGAGCTGTTTTTT. This chain connects TRBV5-1 to TRBJ2-2; 8 bases line up with TRBD1. The length of the CDR3 is 16 residues. From germline, CDR1 is SGHRS and CDR2 YFSETQ. The trim removed 0 bases at V and 8 bases at J, leaving 9 bases unmatched.

The chain joins TRBV19 to TRBJ2-4, with TRBD1 matching 9 bases. V trimming: 5 bases; J trimming: 7 bases; junction bases outside the gene matches: 6. Germline V gene data show CDR1 as LNHDA and CDR2 as SQIVND (reference sequence). The CDR3 length is 14 residues. The CDR3 nucleotides are TGTGCCAGTAGTGATTCCGGGACAGGGAACATTCAGTACTTC. The encoded protein is CASSDSGTGNIQYF.

The gene calls are TRBV11-2 and TRBJ1-6; 7 bases line up with TRBD1. V gave up 5 bases and J gave up 4 bases; unmatched junction bases: 5. Germline lookup yields CDR1 SGHAT and CDR2 FQNNGV. The CDR3 spans 15 residues. DNA of the CDR3: TGTGCCAGCAGCCCGGGACAGACTTATAATTCACCCCTCCACTTT. Amino acid sequence: CASSPGQTYNSPLHF.

The chain joins TRBV28 to TRBJ2-3; 8 nucleotides align to TRBD2. Per germline, CDR1 MDHEN and CDR2 SYDVKM. Trimming cost V 5 bases and J 8 bases; bases outside gene matches: 9. The CDR3 contains 14 residues. This chain's CDR3 is CASSISGIGGTQYF. CDR3 nucleotides: TGTGCCAGCAGTATTAGCGGGATTGGAGGTACGCAGTATTTT. Filled out from reference TRBV28 and TRBJ2-3, the complete variable domain reads DVKVTQSSRYLVKRTGEKVFLECVQDMDHENMFWYRQDPGLGLRLIYFSYDVKMKEKGDIPEGYSVSREKKERFSLILESASTNQTSMYLCASSISGIGGTQYFGPGTRLTVL.

The chain employs TRBV4-3 and TRBJ2-1; D is uncertain. V lost 1 base, J lost 8 bases, and 3 bases lay in between. This CDR3 is built from 11 residues. CDR1 is LGHNA and CDR2 is YSLEER in the germline V gene. The CDR3 reads CASSQGDEQFF. The CDR3 nucleotides are TGCGCCAGCAGCCAAGGAGATGAGCAGTTCTTC.

A remark on this clone: Other DNA sequences in the sample encode the same CDR3. The chain recombines TRBV28 with TRBJ1-2; no reliable D call. The germline V gene encodes CDR1 MDHEN and CDR2 SYDVKM. This CDR3 has 11 residues. V lost 7 bases to trimming and J lost 11 bases, with 14 bases between them. This CDR3 reads CASTGGSGYTF. CDR3 DNA sequence: TGTGCCAGCACAGGAGGTAGTGGTTACACCTTC.

The chain couples TRBV5-1 to TRBJ2-5, with 8 nucleotides matching TRBD2. V dropped 1 base and J dropped 1; count of bases not matched to a gene: 3. The CDR3 has 15 amino acids. CDR1 is SGHRS and CDR2 is YFSETQ in the germline V gene. CDR3 protein: CASSLTSGVQETQYF. Here the CDR3 DNA reads TGCGCCAGCAGCTTGACTAGCGGAGTCCAAGAGACCCAGTACTTC.

The chain has TRBV28 and TRBJ1-4; TRBD1 agrees at 9 bases. CDR1 MDHEN and CDR2 SYDVKM come from the germline V gene. The V segment lost 5 bases and the J segment 8 bases; nucleotides outside the gene matches: 9. CDR3 size: 15 residues. The CDR3 region has the DNA TGTGCCAGCAGTCAGGACAGGGGCCTTGGGGAAAAACTGTTTTTT. This encodes CASSQDRGLGEKLFF.

The chain links TRBV11-2 to TRBJ2-3; TRBD2 agrees at 7 bases. Germline trimming cut 2 bases from V and 0 bases from J; bases unmatched to any gene: 8. The CDR3 spans 17 residues. Germline values: CDR1 SGHAT, CDR2 FQNNGV. CDR3 DNA: TGTGCCAGCAGCTTACTGCCTAGCGGCTCTAGCACAGATACGCAGTATTTT. It yields the protein CASSLLPSGSSTDTQYF. Together with reference TRBV11-2 and TRBJ2-3, the CDR3 gives the full variable domain: EAGVAQSPRYKIIEKRQSVAFWCNPISGHATLYWYQQILGQGPKLLIQFQNNGVVDDSQLPKDRFSAERLKGVDSTLKIQPAKLEDSAVYLCASSLLPSGSSTDTQYFGPGTRLTVL.